The rows below give T cell receptor beta chains drawn from one sample of a study of graft-versus-host responses after intestinal transplantation. TCRdb's copy holds only in-frame clones and misses some; the assay was immunoSEQ multiplex PCR. The sample contains over 90,000 clones, 90% to 95% of which appear only once. These TCRs' antigens remain unknown. Specimen: unstimulated CD8+ T cells sorted from spleen or lymph node cells, collected before intestinal transplant. The receptor source for this set is a human donor who received an intestinal transplant. CDR3s include the opening cysteine and the closing phenylalanine or tryptophan. The D gene is left open where the match is weak. Rows give clone size only sometimes, using once, few, many, or a class for an expanded clone.

.	TRBV18	TRBJ2-5	.	TGTGCCAGCTCACCGGGGGGGCACCAAGAGACCCAGTACTTC	CASSPGGHQETQYF
TRBD1	TRBV6-5	TRBJ2-1	few	TGTGCCAGCAGTTCCCGGGACAGCTTCTACAATGAGCAGTTCTTC	CASSSRDSFYNEQFF
TRBD2	TRBV7-2	TRBJ2-2	.	TGTGCCAGCAGCTATCTTGGGCGGCTAGCGGGGGGGGCTGGCGGGGAGCTGTTTTTT	CASSYLGRLAGGAGGELFF
.	TRBV29-1	TRBJ2-1	.	TGCAGCGTTGAAGGGAGGGGTGAGCAGTTCTTC	CSVEGRGEQFF
.	TRBV29-1	TRBJ2-7	.	TGCAGCGTTGGGGGAGTGAGCTCCTACGAGCAGTACTTC	CSVGGVSSYEQYF
TRBD1	TRBV11-2	TRBJ2-7	.	TGTGCCAGCAGCGTCGGGACAGGGACCTACGAGCAGTACTTC	CASSVGTGTYEQYF
.	TRBV2	TRBJ2-1	once	TGTGCCAGCCTAACGGAGGGCAATGAGCAGTTCTTC	CASLTEGNEQFF
.	TRBV5-1	TRBJ2-7	few	TGCGCCAGCAGCCACTTGGGAGTAGGGACCTACGAGCAGTACTTC	CASSHLGVGTYEQYF
.	TRBV7-6	TRBJ2-1	.	TGTGCCAGCAGCTTAGGGGGAGAGTACAATGAGCAGTTCTTC	CASSLGGEYNEQFF
TRBD2	TRBV11-1	TRBJ2-7	.	TGTGCCAGCAGCCCAAGCGGGAGCTACGAGCAGTACTTC	CASSPSGSYEQYF
.	TRBV5-1	TRBJ1-1	.	TGCGCCAGCAGCTTGAAGATGGTGGGGGGGCGAGGAACTGAAGCTTTCTTT	CASSLKMVGGRGTEAFF
.	TRBV6-5	TRBJ1-1	.	TGTGCCAGCAGCCTTTTCGGGGGTGAAGCTTTCTTT	CASSLFGGEAFF
.	TRBV7-9	TRBJ1-1	.	TGTGCCAGCAGCTCAGGTCCCGGGACAGAAGCTTTCTTT	CASSSGPGTEAFF
TRBD2	TRBV5-1	TRBJ2-1	.	TGCGCCAGCAGCGCCCGGACTAGCGGGAGGGCGGATGAGCAGTTCTTC	CASSARTSGRADEQFF
TRBD1	TRBV5-8	TRBJ2-1	.	TGTGCCAGCAGCTTGGCCCGGGACAGGGGGTATGAGCAGTTCTTC	CASSLARDRGYEQFF
TRBD1	TRBV6-1	TRBJ1-5	.	TGTGCCAGCAGTGTCAACGTGGGACAGGGGGCTGGTCAGCCCCAGCATTTT	CASSVNVGQGAGQPQHF
.	TRBV29-1	TRBJ1-1	few	TGCAGCGTTGAAGACAGGGGAGATGCTTTCTTT	CSVEDRGDAFF
TRBD2	TRBV27	TRBJ2-3	.	TGTGCCAGCAGTTCCCAGCGGGAGGGCCCAGATACGCAGTATTTT	CASSSQREGPDTQYF
.	TRBV5-1	TRBJ2-7	.	TGCGCCAGCAGCCCTCGCGGGGGCGGGAACTACGAGCAGTACTTC	CASSPRGGGNYEQYF
.	TRBV5-6	TRBJ2-7	.	TGTGCCAGCAGCTTGGCAGGGTCCCCTAACGAGCAGTACTTC	CASSLAGSPNEQYF
.	TRBV4-1	TRBJ2-4	.	TGCGCCAGCAACCTCCCAGGGGAAAACATTCAGTACTTC	CASNLPGENIQYF
.	TRBV23-1	TRBJ1-1	.	TGCGCCAGCGGTCAATCACAGGGCACTGAAGCTTTCTTT	CASGQSQGTEAFF
TRBD1	TRBV4-2	TRBJ2-7	.	TGTGCCAGCAGCCCCTGGGGACAGGAAGCAAACGAGCAGTACTTC	CASSPWGQEANEQYF
TRBD2	TRBV4-1	TRBJ2-7	.	TGCGCCAGCAGCCAAGATACGCGGGAGATACTACCAACCTACGAGCAGTACTTC	CASSQDTREILPTYEQYF
TRBD2	TRBV2	TRBJ2-7	few	TGTGCCAGCAGTGAAGGGCGGGGGGACTACGAGCAGTACTTC	CASSEGRGDYEQYF
.	TRBV5-1	TRBJ2-7	.	TGCGCCAGCAGCGAGGACATTCGGCCCTACGAGCAGTACTTC	CASSEDIRPYEQYF
.	TRBV9	TRBJ2-1	.	TGTGCCAGCAGCGTACGGCGGGTCGGCAATGAGCAGTTCTTC	CASSVRRVGNEQFF
TRBD2	TRBV28	TRBJ2-7	.	TGTGCCAGCAGTCCTCCCTCATTGGGACTAGCGCGAGAGCAGTACTTC	CASSPPSLGLAREQYF
TRBD2	TRBV6-5	TRBJ2-7	.	TGTGCCAGCAGTCCGGGACTAGCGGATTACTACGAGCAGTACTTC	CASSPGLADYYEQYF
TRBD2	TRBV19	TRBJ2-5	.	TGTGCCAGTAGTACGCTAACTAGCGGGGGCTTCCAAGAGACCCAGTACTTC	CASSTLTSGGFQETQYF
TRBD2	TRBV15	TRBJ2-5	.	TGTGCCACCAGTCTAGCGGGAGAGGAGACCCAGTACTTC	CATSLAGEETQYF
TRBD2	TRBV19	TRBJ2-1	.	TGTGCCAGTACCCTCGGACTAGCGGGATTCAATGAGCAGTTCTTC	CASTLGLAGFNEQFF
TRBD1	TRBV28	TRBJ2-7	.	TGTGCCAGCAGGACCCACAGGGGGGATCTGAGCTCCTACGAGCAGTACTTC	CASRTHRGDLSSYEQYF
TRBD2	TRBV19	TRBJ2-3	.	TGTGCCACTAGCGGGGGGCCGGCAGATACGCAGTATTTT	CATSGGPADTQYF
.	TRBV6-1	TRBJ1-5	once	TGTGCCAGCAGCGAGGACACCAATCAGCCCCAGCATTTT	CASSEDTNQPQHF
.	TRBV4-3	TRBJ1-6	.	TGCGCCAGCAGTAGAAACAGGAAAGGGGATTCACCCCTCCACTTT	CASSRNRKGDSPLHF
.	TRBV7-8	TRBJ2-1	.	TGTGCCAGCAGCTTAGGGCTTCGGGAGACCTACAATGAGCAGTTCTTC	CASSLGLRETYNEQFF
.	TRBV4-3	TRBJ2-1	.	TGCGCCAGCAGCCAAGACTTTGGACAGCCTTACAATGAGCAGTTCTTC	CASSQDFGQPYNEQFF
.	TRBV7-9	TRBJ1-2	.	TGTGCCAGCAGCCCCGTAGGTCGGACAGCCGAGTATGGCTACACCTTC	CASSPVGRTAEYGYTF
.	TRBV30	TRBJ1-2	.	TGTGCCTGGAGTGGACCATCCGGGACTGATGGCTACACCTTC	CAWSGPSGTDGYTF
TRBD2	TRBV5-5	TRBJ2-4	.	TGTGCCAGCAGCCCCCGGGGTAAGGACGGGGGGATTCAGTACTTC	CASSPRGKDGGIQYF
TRBD2	TRBV2	TRBJ2-1	once	TGTGCCAGCAGTGGCCCGTCACTAGCGGGTCTTAATGAGCAGTTCTTC	CASSGPSLAGLNEQFF
.	TRBV5-5	TRBJ2-7	.	TGTGCCAGCAGCTTGCTTGGGACATCCTACGAGCAGTACTTC	CASSLLGTSYEQYF
.	TRBV30	TRBJ2-5	.	TGTGCCTGCGAGGGTCAAACGGTCGAAGAGACCCAGTACTTC	CACEGQTVEETQYF
TRBD1	TRBV5-1	TRBJ1-2	few	TGCGCCAGCAGCTTGGAGGGACAGGGGGCCTATGGCTACACCTTC	CASSLEGQGAYGYTF
.	TRBV4-2	TRBJ2-1	.	TGTGCCAGCAGCCGCGAAACCTCCTACAATGAGCAGTTCTTC	CASSRETSYNEQFF
TRBD2	TRBV7-9	TRBJ2-5	.	TGTGCCAGCGGAGACGGGGGGGGTGAGACCCAGTACTTC	CASGDGGGETQYF
.	TRBV7-6	TRBJ2-7	.	TGTGCCAGCAGCCCTCTAGAGCGCTCCTACGAGCAGTACTTC	CASSPLERSYEQYF
.	TRBV5-6	TRBJ1-1	.	TGTGCCAGCAGCTTGGTGGGGGCCCAGAACACTGAAGCTTTCTTT	CASSLVGAQNTEAFF
.	TRBV15	TRBJ2-4	.	TGTGCCACCAGGGAAGGGGGGGTAGCCAAAAACATTCAGTACTTC	CATREGGVAKNIQYF
TRBD1	TRBV25-1	TRBJ2-1	.	TGTGCCAGCAGTGACAGGGGGCTGGGGAATGAGCAGTTCTTC	CASSDRGLGNEQFF
TRBD1	TRBV4-3	TRBJ2-7	once	TGCGCCAGCAGCCAAGACCCGGGACAGGGGTTCTACGAGCAGTACTTC	CASSQDPGQGFYEQYF
.	TRBV4-3	TRBJ1-1	few	TGCGCCAGCAGCCAACGGCAGGGTGGCACTGAAGCTTTCTTT	CASSQRQGGTEAFF
TRBD2	TRBV7-9	TRBJ2-1	.	TGTGCCAGCAGCTCCTCTTCTAGCGGCCCTTACAATGAGCAGTTCTTC	CASSSSSSGPYNEQFF
TRBD2	TRBV11-2	TRBJ2-7	.	TGTGCCAGCAGCGTGACTAGCGGGGCCTACGAGCAGTACTTC	CASSVTSGAYEQYF